This paragraph reports one TCR beta chain. These data come from a study of shared clonotypes between healthy human individuals. Sequencing on ten immunoSEQ deep assay plates was performed for unsorted PBMC DNA. The method was immunoSEQ multiplex PCR; TCRdb's version includes in-frame clones alone and lacks a portion of them. The sample has 470,000 or so clones, 78% seen once; the top ten hold more than 10%. The J segment lost 0 bases and the V segment lost 6 bases, leaving 11 bases of the junction unmatched. The CDR3 is 16 residues long. CDR1 is KGHSH, CDR2 LQKENI, per germline. V usage is TRBV18 and J usage is TRBJ2-7; TRBD1 aligns across 7 bases. The sequenced sample consisted of PBMCs. The source is a woman aged 35 to 49 in good health. Some clones in this sample may be carry-over from other donors' samples. CDR3 protein: CASSWGIQGSSYEQYF. Here the CDR3 DNA reads TGTGCCAGCTCCTGGGGGATACAGGGGAGCTCCTACGAGCAGTACTTC.